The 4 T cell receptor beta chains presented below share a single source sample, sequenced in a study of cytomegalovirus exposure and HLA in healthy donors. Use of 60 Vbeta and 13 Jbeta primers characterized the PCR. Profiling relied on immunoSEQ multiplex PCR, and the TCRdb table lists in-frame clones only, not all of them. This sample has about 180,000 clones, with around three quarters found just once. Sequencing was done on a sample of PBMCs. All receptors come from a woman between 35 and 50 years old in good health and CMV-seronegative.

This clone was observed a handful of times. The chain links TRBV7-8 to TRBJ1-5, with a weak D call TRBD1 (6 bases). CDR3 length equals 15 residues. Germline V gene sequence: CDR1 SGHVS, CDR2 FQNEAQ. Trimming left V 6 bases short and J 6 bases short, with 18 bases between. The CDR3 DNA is TGTGCCAGCAGTTACGATACAGGGATTCTTCAGCCCCAGCATTTT. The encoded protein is CASSYDTGILQPQHF.

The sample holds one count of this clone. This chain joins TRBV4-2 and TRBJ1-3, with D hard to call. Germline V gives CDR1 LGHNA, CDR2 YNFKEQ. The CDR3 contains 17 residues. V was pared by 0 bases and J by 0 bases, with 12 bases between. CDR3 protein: CASSQDPSGTSGNTIYF. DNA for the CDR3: TGTGCCAGCAGCCAAGATCCTTCAGGAACCTCTGGAAACACCATATATTTT.

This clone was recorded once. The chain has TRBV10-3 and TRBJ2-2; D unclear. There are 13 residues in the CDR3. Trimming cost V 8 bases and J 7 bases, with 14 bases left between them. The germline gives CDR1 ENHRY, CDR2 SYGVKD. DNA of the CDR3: TGTGCCATCTTCCCACATGGTGGCGGGGAGCTGTTTTTT. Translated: CAIFPHGGGELFF.

The CDR3 DNA is TGCGCCAGCAGCCACGTAAGTTCTAGCGGGAGGAATGAGCAGTTCTTC. It codes for CASSHVSSSGRNEQFF. The V and J genes are TRBV4-1 and TRBJ2-1; 11 positions match TRBD2. The CDR3 totals 16 residues. Germline CDR1 is MGHRA and CDR2 is YSYEKL. J was trimmed by 7 bases and V by 3 bases; bases with no gene match: 8.